This TCR beta chain was observed in a study of radiation and T cells in renal cell carcinoma. Study outcomes and limitations: Top tumor clonotypes rose in blood 2 weeks post-radiation, then contracted.

The data were produced by immunoSEQ multiplex PCR, yet TCRdb's version contains in-frame clones alone and is incomplete. The table has 94,000 or so clones, approximately 83% seen once. Documented time point: baseline pretreatment blood. The sample's treatment: 15 Gy SBRT to primary tumor, nephrectomy 4 weeks later. On this clone: Antigen specificity is unknown.

The specimen comprised blood, sampled from a patient whose treatment included radiotherapy and nephrectomy. The source is a man between 60 and 75 years old with renal cell carcinoma.

CDR3 loop: CASGTGSNGQPQHF. The CDR3 DNA reads TGTGCCAGTGGGACAGGCAGCAACGGTCAGCCCCAGCATTTT. The chain uses TRBV19 and TRBJ1-5; TRBD1 agrees at 8 bases. The CDR3 sequence is 14 residues long. The V gene end was trimmed by 8 bases and the J gene end by 6 bases; junction bases not matched to a gene: 9. Germline V gene data show CDR1 as LNHDA and CDR2 as SQIVND (reference sequence).